The entry below describes one T cell receptor (beta chain). The sample belongs to a study of blood T cells in healthy people across ages. CDR3 length: 13 residues. The germline V and J ends were trimmed by 3 bases and 3 bases, with 11 bases remaining between them. Germline assignment: CDR1 SQVTM and CDR2 ANQGSEA. PCR was performed a second time for roughly 7 to 12 cycles using a sample-barcoded 5' primer and a J-beta primer mix. In TCRdb, the 5' RACE reads were re-called with MiXCR into one record per CDR3 protein. The sample includes roughly 1,500,000 distinct CDR3 sequences, 40% to 50% seen only once; the top ten take 7.9%.

This chain joins TRBV29-1 and TRBJ2-5; D call uncertain. The TCR was taken from a woman in her late teens or twenties in good health. Sequenced input: blood. CDR3 nucleotide sequence: TGCAGCGTTGAGGGGAAGGATAAAGAGACCCAGTACTTC. Translation: CSVEGKDKETQYF.